The next 21 T cell receptor beta chains were all read from a single sample in a study of liver allograft versus peripheral blood T cells. At the level of the study: The study compared liver allograft T cell receptor repertoires against peripheral blood repertoires of liver transplant recipients.

In TCRdb, the reads were re-called with MiXCR into one record per CDR3 protein. The sample has fewer than 15,000 distinct CDR3 sequences; 18% are singletons. Receptors were obtained from a human patient who had a liver transplant. Some T cells may be the graft donor's.

The sample holds a few counts of this clonotype. The chain carries TRBV5-1 and TRBJ2-5; possibly TRBD1 for D (5 bases). Trimming removed 0 bases at V and 2 bases at J, with 11 bases between. CDR3 length: 15 amino acids. Germline assignment: CDR1 SGHRS and CDR2 YFSETQ. The CDR3 bases are TGCGCCAGCAGCTTGGCTGGGGCAGGGCAAGAGACCCAGTACTTC. The encoded protein is CASSLAGAGQETQYF. Looking up the rest from reference TRBV5-1 and TRBJ2-5 gives the full variable domain: KAGVTQTPRYLIKTRGQQVTLSCSPISGHRSVSWYQQTPGQGLQFLFEYFSETQRNKGNFPGRFSGRQFSNSRSEMNVSTLELGDSALYLCASSLAGAGQETQYFGPGTRLLVL.

This clonotype was found many times. V gene TRBV18 combines with J gene TRBJ2-5; 7 bases are shared with TRBD1. V lost 2 bases to trimming and J lost 1 base; unmatched junction nucleotides: 4. Germline CDR1 KGHSH, CDR2 LQKENI. This CDR3 has 15 amino acids. The CDR3, as DNA: TGTGCCAGCTCACCATCGACAGGGCTCCAAGAGACCCAGTACTTC. Its translation: CASSPSTGLQETQYF.

At least ten counts were recorded for this clonotype. The chain combines TRBV27 with TRBJ2-5; 7 bases line up with TRBD2. From germline, CDR1 is MNHEY and CDR2 SMNVEV (reference sequence). CDR3 length equals 13 residues. V dropped 7 bases and J dropped 4; count of bases not matched to a gene: 6. The CDR3 is CASTPRGTETQYF. Here the CDR3 DNA reads TGTGCCAGCACCCCGCGGGGGACAGAGACCCAGTACTTC.

This clonotype was observed a few times. V gene TRBV5-4 combines with J gene TRBJ2-3; weak D call: TRBD1 (6 bases). CDR1 SGHNT and CDR2 YYREEE come from the germline V gene (reference sequence). The V gene lost 4 bases and the J gene lost 5 bases, with 17 bases spanning the gap. This CDR3 contains 15 residues. This CDR3 is CASSLQSGAGDTQYF. CDR3 in DNA: TGTGCCAGCAGCCTCCAGTCAGGGGCCGGAGATACGCAGTATTTT. Drawing the rest from reference TRBV5-4 and TRBJ2-3, the complete variable domain is ETGVTQSPTHLIKTRGQQVTLRCSSQSGHNTVSWYQQALGQGPQFIFQYYREEENGRGNFPPRFSGLQFPNYSSELNVNALELDDSALYLCASSLQSGAGDTQYFGPGTRLTVL.

J is TRBJ1-4 and V is TRBV7-9, with TRBD1 identical over 12 bases. The CDR3 is 15 residues long. The germline CDR1 and CDR2 sequences are SEHNR and FQNEAQ (reference sequence). V was pared by 5 bases and J by 6 bases, with 4 bases of the junction left unmatched. DNA for the CDR3: TGTGCCAGCAGCGGGGGACAGGGGGCTTATGAAAAACTGTTTTTT. This translates into CASSGGQGAYEKLFF.

This clonotype is labeled medium-sized (0.01 to 0.1%). This chain joins TRBV29-1 and TRBJ2-3; TRBD2 is a possible D gene (7 bases). The germline V gene encodes CDR1 SQVTM and CDR2 ANQGSEA. Trimming took off 2 bases at V and 2 bases at J, with 14 bases between the two ends. The CDR3 is 15 amino acids. The CDR3, as DNA: TGCAGCGTTGAATCCCGGCGGGGGCTCACAGATACGCAGTATTTT. This translates into CSVESRRGLTDTQYF.

In its sample, this clonotype was seen many times. The chain joins TRBV5-6 to TRBJ1-3; no definite D call. CDR3 size: 13 residues. The germline CDR1 and CDR2 sequences are SGHDT and YYEEEE. V dropped 1 base and J dropped 10 bases, with 12 bases sitting between them. CDR3: CASSLSDLRTIYF. The CDR3 nucleotides are TGTGCCAGCAGCTTGAGTGACCTCCGGACCATATATTTT.

The table lists this clonotype with a few counts. The gene calls are TRBV9 and TRBJ2-7; TRBD2 agrees at 10 bases. The CDR3 is 14 amino acids. The V segment lost 4 bases and the J segment 1 base; nucleotides outside the gene matches: 2. CDR1 is SGDLS and CDR2 is YYNGEE in the germline V gene. The CDR3 region is CASSPGLASYEQYF. CDR3 coding DNA: TGTGCCAGCAGCCCGGGACTAGCGTCCTACGAGCAGTACTTC.

In this sample, this clonotype turned up many times. The V call is TRBV19, the J call TRBJ2-3; D unresolved. Germline V gene lookup returns CDR1 LNHDA and CDR2 SQIVND (reference sequence). Trimming removed 3 bases at V and 3 bases at J, with 7 bases between. This CDR3 region has 13 residues. For the CDR3, the DNA is TGTGCCAGTAGTATCCGGCAGACAGATACGCAGTATTTT. The encoded protein is CASSIRQTDTQYF.

This rearrangement joins TRBV20-1 to TRBJ1-2, with D unclear. CDR3 length: 11 amino acids. The germline V gene has CDR1 DFQATT and CDR2 SNEGSKA (reference sequence). V lost 6 bases and J lost 6, with 11 bases in between. The CDR3 DNA sequence: TGCAGTGCCGATGACAATGATGGCTACACCTTC. It translates to CSADDNDGYTF.

This clonotype was observed at least ten times. The CDR3 sequence is CASSYTGETEAFF. The CDR3 nucleotides read TGTGCCAGCAGTTACACAGGGGAGACTGAAGCTTTCTTT. The V and J genes are TRBV6-5 and TRBJ1-1; TRBD1 matches 7 bases. Germline V gene sequence: CDR1 MNHEY, CDR2 SVGAGI. Unmatched junction bases numbered 2, after V lost 2 bases and J lost 5 bases. The CDR3 consists of 13 residues.

This clonotype was counted at least ten times. The CDR3 reads CASRGPVTDTQYF. As DNA, the CDR3 is TGTGCCAGCAGAGGACCCGTCACAGATACGCAGTATTTT. The J gene is TRBJ2-3, the V gene TRBV6-1; D ambiguous. This CDR3 region has 13 residues. Per germline, CDR1 MNHNS and CDR2 SASEGT. V dropped 6 bases and J dropped 2 bases, with 9 bases sitting between them.

The chain carries TRBV25-1 and TRBJ2-1; D is undetermined. CDR3 size: 14 residues. V was pared by 0 bases and J by 8 bases, with 11 bases between. Looked up from germline, CDR1 is MGHDK and CDR2 is SYGVNS. The CDR3 sequence is CASSEYFGMDEQFF. In nucleotides, the CDR3 is TGTGCCAGCAGTGAATATTTTGGGATGGATGAGCAGTTCTTC. The full variable domain, completed using reference TRBV25-1 and TRBJ2-1, is EADIYQTPRYLVIGTGKKITLECSQTMGHDKMYWYQQDPGMELHLIHYSYGVNSTEKGDLSSESTVSRIRTEHFPLTLESARPSHTSQYLCASSEYFGMDEQFFGPGTRLTVL.

This clonotype was counted between two and nine times. The V and J genes are TRBV7-9 and TRBJ1-1; perhaps TRBD1 as D (5 bases). There are 12 residues in the CDR3. The germline V gene encodes CDR1 SEHNR and CDR2 FQNEAQ (reference sequence). With 6 bases removed from V and 2 bases from J, the gap between germline ends came to 7 bases. CDR3 nucleotide sequence: TGTGCCAGCAGTTGGGACAACACTGAAGCTTTCTTT. This encodes CASSWDNTEAFF.

This clonotype is categorized as medium-sized. The rearrangement uses TRBV6-2 or TRBV6-3 and TRBJ2-6; unclear D gene. The CDR3 has 18 residues. Germline V lookup: CDR1 MNHEY, CDR2 SVGEGT. Trimming shortened V by 5 bases and J by 4 bases, and 21 bases separated the two germline ends. The CDR3 nucleotides read TGTGCCAGCAGTCTACGACACCAACTTGCATCCGGGGCCAACGTCCTGACTTTC. This encodes CASSLRHQLASGANVLTF.

By share of the sample, this clonotype is medium-sized (0.01 to 0.1%). The DNA for the CDR3 is TGTGCCAGCAGTTCCCCCCGCTACGAGCAGTACTTC. Protein product: CASSSPRYEQYF. The genes are TRBV27 and TRBJ2-7; D remains unclear. This CDR3 has 12 amino acids. CDR1 MNHEY and CDR2 SMNVEV come from the germline V gene (reference sequence). Trimming removed 4 bases at V and 3 bases at J, with 7 bases between.

This clonotype was seen ten or more times. The chain carries TRBV20-1 and TRBJ2-1; 7 bases align to TRBD2. With V trimmed by 4 bases and J by 7 bases, 7 bases remained unmatched. In germline, CDR1 is DFQATT, CDR2 SNEGSKA (reference sequence). The CDR3 has 13 residues. CDR3 region: CSATGAGLNEQFF. DNA for the CDR3: TGCAGTGCTACCGGAGCGGGATTGAATGAGCAGTTCTTC.

This clonotype was counted ten times or more. The chain couples TRBV6-1 to TRBJ2-7; possibly TRBD2 for D (8 bases). The germline V gene encodes CDR1 MNHNS and CDR2 SASEGT. Deletions cut 1 base from V and 2 bases from J, with 15 bases between. This CDR3 has 16 amino acids. CDR3 protein: CASSEVFGRGPYEQYF. The CDR3 nucleotides read TGTGCCAGCAGTGAAGTCTTCGGGAGGGGGCCCTACGAGCAGTACTTC.

This clonotype was counted many times. The chain is built from TRBV6-2 or TRBV6-3 and TRBJ2-1; no reliable D call. The germline V and J ends were trimmed by 6 bases and 5 bases, with 17 bases remaining between them. CDR1 and CDR2 from the germline V gene are MNHEY and SVGEGT. There are 15 residues in the CDR3. CDR3: CASRSGPSDHNEQFF. The CDR3 DNA reads TGTGCCAGCAGATCCGGGCCCTCGGACCACAATGAGCAGTTCTTC.

V and J are TRBV12-3 or TRBV12-4 and TRBJ2-2; the D is unclear. Trimming shortened V by 6 bases and J by 0 bases, and 11 bases separated the two germline ends. The CDR3 totals 15 residues. The CDR3 region has the DNA TGTGCCAGCAGCGAGGACGCAGCGAACACCGGGGAGCTGTTTTTT. This sequence encodes CASSEDAANTGELFF.

The chain combines TRBV7-9 with TRBJ1-4, with 9 bases identical to TRBD1. V was pared by 0 bases and J by 3 bases, with 2 bases of the junction left unmatched. This CDR3 has 16 residues. Germline V gene data show CDR1 as SEHNR and CDR2 as FQNEAQ (reference sequence). The CDR3 reads CASSLAGTGPNEKLFF. The DNA of the CDR3 is TGTGCCAGCAGCTTAGCAGGGACAGGGCCTAATGAAAAACTGTTTTTT.